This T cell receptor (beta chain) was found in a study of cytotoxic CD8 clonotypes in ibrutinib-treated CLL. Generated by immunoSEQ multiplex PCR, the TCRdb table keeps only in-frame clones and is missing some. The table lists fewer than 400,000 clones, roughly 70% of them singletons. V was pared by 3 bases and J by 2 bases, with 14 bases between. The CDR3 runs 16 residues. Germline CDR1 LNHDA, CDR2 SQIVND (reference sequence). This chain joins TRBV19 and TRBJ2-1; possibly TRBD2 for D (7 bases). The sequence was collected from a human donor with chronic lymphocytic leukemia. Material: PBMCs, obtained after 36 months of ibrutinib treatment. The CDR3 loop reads CASSIGGGGPYNEQFF. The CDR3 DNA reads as TGTGCCAGTAGTATTGGTGGCGGGGGCCCCTACAATGAGCAGTTCTTC.